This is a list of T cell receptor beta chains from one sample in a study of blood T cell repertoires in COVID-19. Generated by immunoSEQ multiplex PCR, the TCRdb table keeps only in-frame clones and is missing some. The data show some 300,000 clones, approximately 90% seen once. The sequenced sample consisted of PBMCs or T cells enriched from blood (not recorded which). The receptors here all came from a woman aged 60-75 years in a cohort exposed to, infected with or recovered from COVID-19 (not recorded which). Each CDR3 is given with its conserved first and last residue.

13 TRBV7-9 CASSFNTPGEQYF
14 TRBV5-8 CASSLDRGPGTQYF
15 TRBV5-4 CASSLDLGDYNEQFF
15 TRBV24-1 CATSDGTRDTGELFF
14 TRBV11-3 CASSLRGTDNEQFF
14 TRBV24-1 CATRASGVGNEQFF
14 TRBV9 CASSGIGTENIQYF
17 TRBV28 CASSLVVGGAESYGYTF
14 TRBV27 CASSFAGSGYEQYF
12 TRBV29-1 CSVRTGGYGYTF
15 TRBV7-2 CASSAYTSGGDTQYF
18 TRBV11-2 CASSLWGVDSGMNTEAFF
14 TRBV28 CASSLAGGPYEQYF
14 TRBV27 CASSLKGRSYEQYF
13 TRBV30 CAWSVQGVGGYTF
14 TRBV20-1 CSASTSGFPYEQYF
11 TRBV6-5 CASSYAGGYTF